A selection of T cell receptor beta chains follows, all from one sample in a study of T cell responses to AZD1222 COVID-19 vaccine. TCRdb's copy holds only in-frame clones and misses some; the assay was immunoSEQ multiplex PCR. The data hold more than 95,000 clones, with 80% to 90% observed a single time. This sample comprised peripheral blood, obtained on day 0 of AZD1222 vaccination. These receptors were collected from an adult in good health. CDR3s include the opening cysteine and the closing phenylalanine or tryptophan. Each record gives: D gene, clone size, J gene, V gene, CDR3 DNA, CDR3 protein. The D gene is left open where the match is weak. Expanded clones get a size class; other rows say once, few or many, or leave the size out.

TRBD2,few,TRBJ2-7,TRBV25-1,TGTGCCAGCAGTGTTCCTGAGCGGGGGAGCGCCTACGAGCAGTACTTC,CASSVPERGSAYEQYF
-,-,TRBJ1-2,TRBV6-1,TGTGCCAGCAGTGGAGCCACTAGGCTGAACTATGGCTACACCTTC,CASSGATRLNYGYTF
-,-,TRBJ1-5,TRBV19,TGTGCCAGTAGAACCGGGAGGGACGGACAGCCCCAGCATTTT,CASRTGRDGQPQHF
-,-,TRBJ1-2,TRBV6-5,TGTGCCAGCAGTTATTCCGGGCCGGACTATGGCTACACCTTC,CASSYSGPDYGYTF
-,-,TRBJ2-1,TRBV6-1,TGTGCCAGCAGTGAAACAGTAATTCCGTTCTTC,CASSETVIPFF
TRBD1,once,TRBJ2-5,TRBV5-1,TGCGCCAGCAGCCAAGACGCAAGGGGGCAGGGTGGAGAGACCCAGTACTTC,CASSQDARGQGGETQYF
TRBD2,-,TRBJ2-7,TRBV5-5,TGTGCCAGCAGTTCACCGGGGGGGGCCCACGAGCAGTACTTC,CASSSPGGAHEQYF
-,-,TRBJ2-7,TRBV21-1,TGTGCCAGCAGCAAAGATCACAGGGTAAACTACGAGCAGTACTTC,CASSKDHRVNYEQYF
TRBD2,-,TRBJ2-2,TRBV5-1,TGCGCCAGCAGCTTGGCAGCACTAGCGGGAGGGTCTGACACCGGGGAGCTGTTTTTT,CASSLAALAGGSDTGELFF
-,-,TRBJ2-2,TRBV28,TGTGCCAGCAGTTTAGGGGAAAGGAAGCTGTTTTTT,CASSLGERKLFF
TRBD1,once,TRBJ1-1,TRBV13,TGTGCCAGCAGCAGCCGGGACAGGGGGTTCTCTGAAGCTTTCTTT,CASSSRDRGFSEAFF
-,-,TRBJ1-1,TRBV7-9,TGTGCCAGCAGCTTACCCCACGGGATGAACACTGAAGCTTTCTTT,CASSLPHGMNTEAFF
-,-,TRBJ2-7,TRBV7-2,TGTGCCAGCAGCCCTACAGGGTTCCGCGAGCAGTACTTC,CASSPTGFREQYF
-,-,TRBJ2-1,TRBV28,TGTGCCAGCAGCCTCAGAAGCTCCTACAATGAGCAGTTCTTC,CASSLRSSYNEQFF
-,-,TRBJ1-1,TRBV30,TGTGCCTGGAGTGTACTCCAAATTGAAGCTTTCTTT,CAWSVLQIEAFF
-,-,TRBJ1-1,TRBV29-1,TGCAGCGTGACGAGGTGGGGCGATGGCACTGAAGCTTTCTTT,CSVTRWGDGTEAFF
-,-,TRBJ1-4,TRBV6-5,TGTGCCAGCTGTAGGGGTACTAATGAAAAACTGTTTTTT,CASCRGTNEKLFF
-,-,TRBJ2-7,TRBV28,TGTGCCAGCACCCAAACCGGGACCTCCCCTTACGAGCAGTACTTC,CASTQTGTSPYEQYF
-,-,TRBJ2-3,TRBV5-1,TGCGCCAGCAGCGCGCAGGGAGACACAGATACGCAGTATTTT,CASSAQGDTDTQYF
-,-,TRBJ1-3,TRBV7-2,TGTGCCAGCAGCACCCTCGGAGGGACTGGAAACACCATATATTTT,CASSTLGGTGNTIYF
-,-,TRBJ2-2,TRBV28,TGTGCCAGCAGTTCGCCCCTGGTTGGGGAGCTGTTTTTT,CASSSPLVGELFF
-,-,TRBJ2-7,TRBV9,TGTGCCAGCAGCGCCTTGGGGGGCTACGAGCAGTACTTC,CASSALGGYEQYF
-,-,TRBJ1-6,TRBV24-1,TGTGCCACCAGTGATTTAGGTTCACCCCTCCACTTT,CATSDLGSPLHF
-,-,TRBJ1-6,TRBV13,TGTGCCAGCAGCTCCCGGGCCGGGGCTCTGGATTCACCCCTCCACTTT,CASSSRAGALDSPLHF
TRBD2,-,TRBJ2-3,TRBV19,TGTGCCAGTAGTATAACTAGCGGGAGGCCAGATACGCAGTATTTT,CASSITSGRPDTQYF
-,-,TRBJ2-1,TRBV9,TGTGCCAGCAGCTCTAACGGGAATTCCTACAATGAGCAGTTCTTC,CASSSNGNSYNEQFF
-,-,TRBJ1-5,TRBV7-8,TGTGCCAGCAGCACCCGGGACAATTTTTTGAGCAATCAGCCCCAGCATTTT,CASSTRDNFLSNQPQHF
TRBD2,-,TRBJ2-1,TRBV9,TGTGCCAGCGCGGCGGGGACTAGCGGGAGGAATGAGCAGTTCTTC,CASAAGTSGRNEQFF
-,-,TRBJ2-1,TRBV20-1,TGCAGTGCTATGTCTTACAATGAGCAGTTCTTC,CSAMSYNEQFF
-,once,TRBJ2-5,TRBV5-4,TGTGCCAGCAGCTTTAGGGGTGAAGAGACCCAGTACTTC,CASSFRGEETQYF
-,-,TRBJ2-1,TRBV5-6,TGTGCCAGCAGCGATTACAATGAGCAGTTCTTC,CASSDYNEQFF
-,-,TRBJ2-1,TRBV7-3,TGTGCCAGCAGCCTAGGGCGGTACAATGAGCAGTTCTTC,CASSLGRYNEQFF
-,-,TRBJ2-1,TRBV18,TGTGCCAGCTCACCATTTCCGGGACACTCCTACAATGAGCAGTTCTTC,CASSPFPGHSYNEQFF
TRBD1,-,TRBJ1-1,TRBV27,TGTGCCAGCATCCTGGGACAGACCGAAGCTTTCTTT,CASILGQTEAFF
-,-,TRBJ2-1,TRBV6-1,TGTGCCAGCAGTGATAGGTCAGTCTCCTACAATGAGCAGTTCTTC,CASSDRSVSYNEQFF
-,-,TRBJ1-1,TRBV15,TGTGCCACCAGCAGAGACGGGCCTTTAGGAGGGACTGAAGCTTTCTTT,CATSRDGPLGGTEAFF
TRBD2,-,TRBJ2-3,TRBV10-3,TGTGCCATCAGTGAGGGAAAGCGGGGGACCGCTAGCACAGATACGCAGTATTTT,CAISEGKRGTASTDTQYF
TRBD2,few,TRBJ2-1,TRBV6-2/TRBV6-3,TGTGCCAGCAGTTCCACTAGCGGGGAGCAGTTCTTC,CASSSTSGEQFF
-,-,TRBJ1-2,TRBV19,TGTGCCAGTAGCCTTAAGGAGGTATACTATGGCTACACCTTC,CASSLKEVYYGYTF
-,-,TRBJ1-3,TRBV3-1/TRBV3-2,TGTGCCAGCAGCCAAGGACCGGTTAACTCTGGAAACACCATATATTTT,CASSQGPVNSGNTIYF